A single sample gave rise to the 15 T cell receptor beta chains below, sequenced in a study of siplizumab effects on memory and regulatory T cells. Using immunoSEQ multiplex PCR, the repertoire was profiled, and TCRdb retains in-frame clones only, with some absent. The sample includes 100,000 or so clones, around 92% of them seen just once. Sequences were obtained from CD4+ T cells sorted from blood. The receptor source for this set is a human donor in good health.

V usage is TRBV7-9 and J usage is TRBJ1-5, with a weak D call TRBD1 (5 bases). V lost 5 bases to trimming and J lost 6 bases, with 11 bases between them. The CDR3 runs 13 residues. From germline, CDR1 is SEHNR and CDR2 FQNEAQ (reference sequence). This CDR3 is CASSPQGGQPQHF. DNA for the CDR3: TGTGCCAGCAGCCCTCAGGGTGGTCAGCCCCAGCATTTT.

The rearrangement links TRBV18 to TRBJ2-3, with 9 bases fitting TRBD2. This CDR3 spans 16 amino acids. Germline CDR1 and CDR2: KGHSH and LQKENI. Losses at the gene ends were 2 bases for V and 4 bases for J; bases not matched to a gene: 7. The CDR3 protein is CASSPGLAGKADTQYF. The CDR3 DNA reads as TGTGCCAGCTCACCAGGGCTAGCGGGGAAAGCAGATACGCAGTATTTT.

The gene calls are TRBV6-5 and TRBJ2-2; possibly TRBD1 for D (6 bases). The CDR3 sequence is 15 residues long. V lost 5 bases to trimming and J lost 4 bases, with 14 bases between them. The germline CDR1 and CDR2 sequences are MNHEY and SVGAGI. The CDR3 region has the DNA TGTGCCAGCAGTCCGCTGACAGGAGCCACCGGGGAGCTGTTTTTT. Translated, it gives CASSPLTGATGELFF.

V is TRBV7-8 and J is TRBJ2-2; TRBD1 agrees at 8 bases. Per germline, CDR1 SGHVS and CDR2 FQNEAQ. V trimming: 5 bases; J trimming: 5 bases; junction bases outside the gene matches: 7. The CDR3 covers 15 residues. DNA of the CDR3: TGTGCCAGCAGCGAAGGACAGGGTGGTACCGGGGAGCTGTTTTTT. This encodes CASSEGQGGTGELFF.

CDR3 bases: TGTGCCAGTAGTTGGAGGGGCACTAGGGACGAGCAGTACTTC. It specifies CASSWRGTRDEQYF. This chain uses TRBV19 with TRBJ2-7, with a tentative D call TRBD2 (6 bases). The CDR3 extends over 14 amino acids. The V gene lost 5 bases and the J gene lost 5 bases, with 16 bases spanning the gap. Germline lookup yields CDR1 LNHDA and CDR2 SQIVND (reference sequence).

The V call is TRBV6-1, the J call TRBJ2-3, with D uncertain. The CDR3 loop spans 12 amino acids. Germline-derived CDR1 and CDR2 are MNHNS and SASEGT. The V end was cut by 4 bases, the J end by 2 bases, with 4 bases between. CDR3 DNA: TGTGCCAGCAGTGCCTTCACAGATACGCAGTATTTT. It codes for CASSAFTDTQYF.

This clone was observed a single time. The genes are TRBV4-3 and TRBJ2-3; 8 bases fit TRBD2. CDR1 LGHNA and CDR2 YSLEER come from the germline V gene. The ends lost 1 base at V and 2 bases at J; junction bases unmatched: 5. CDR3 length: 16 amino acids. The CDR3 is CASSQGGRGATDTQYF. CDR3 sequence (DNA): TGCGCCAGCAGCCAAGGTGGGCGGGGGGCCACAGATACGCAGTATTTT.

The CDR3 DNA reads TGTGCCAGCAGCCTCACACCCGCAACTAATGAAAAACTGTTTTTT. Amino acid sequence: CASSLTPATNEKLFF. The genes are TRBV6-1 and TRBJ1-4, with D hard to call. Germline-derived CDR1 and CDR2 are MNHNS and SASEGT. This CDR3 is 15 amino acids long. V dropped 6 bases and J dropped 0 bases, with 11 bases sitting between them.

The chain carries TRBV4-3 and TRBJ2-7; 11 nucleotides match TRBD2. The trim removed 0 bases at V and 2 bases at J, leaving 3 bases unmatched. The CDR3 covers 16 residues. Germline V gives CDR1 LGHNA, CDR2 YSLEER. CDR3 DNA sequence: TGCGCCAGCAGCCAAGATTTTAGCGGGGGGGCCTACGAGCAGTACTTC. Translation gives CASSQDFSGGAYEQYF.

The chain has TRBV5-1 and TRBJ1-2, with 8 bases that match TRBD1. The CDR3 extends over 15 amino acids. V shed 2 bases, J shed 4 bases, and the junction held 7 bases outside the gene matches. Germline-derived CDR1 and CDR2 are SGHRS and YFSETQ. CDR3 bases: TGCGCCAGCAGCTTAGGGACAGGTGTTGGCTATGGCTACACCTTC. It yields the protein CASSLGTGVGYGYTF.

The J gene is TRBJ2-5, the V gene TRBV2, with TRBD1 matching 7 bases. The germline V gene encodes CDR1 SNHLY and CDR2 FYNNEI. Losses at the gene ends were 7 bases for V and 3 bases for J; bases not matched to a gene: 8. CDR3 size: 14 residues. CDR3 coding DNA: TGTGCCAGCACGGGACAGCGCCAAAAAGAGACCCAGTACTTC. This codes for CASTGQRQKETQYF.

This clone was seen only once. This chain connects TRBV2 to TRBJ2-4; 7 nucleotides match TRBD1. The trim removed 6 bases at V and 0 bases at J, leaving 8 bases unmatched. The CDR3 is made up of 16 amino acids. Germline V CDR1 and CDR2: SNHLY, FYNNEI. The chain's CDR3 is CASRPGQELAKNIQYF. In DNA, the CDR3 is TGTGCCAGCAGACCCGGACAGGAGCTAGCCAAAAACATTCAGTACTTC.

This rearrangement joins TRBV11-2 to TRBJ1-4; 8 bases fit TRBD1. Germline trimming cut 2 bases from V and 5 bases from J; bases unmatched to any gene: 10. This CDR3 has 17 residues. Germline assignment: CDR1 SGHAT and CDR2 FQNNGV. The CDR3 bases are TGTGCCAGCAGCTTACGAGCGGTCGGGACAGGAAATGAAAAACTGTTTTTT. Amino acids: CASSLRAVGTGNEKLFF. The variable domain in full, completed from reference TRBV11-2 and TRBJ1-4, reads EAGVAQSPRYKIIEKRQSVAFWCNPISGHATLYWYQQILGQGPKLLIQFQNNGVVDDSQLPKDRFSAERLKGVDSTLKIQPAKLEDSAVYLCASSLRAVGTGNEKLFFGSGTQLSVL.

This chain joins TRBV28 and TRBJ1-5; D unresolved. The V gene lost 7 bases and the J gene lost 0 bases, with 10 bases spanning the gap. The CDR3 has 14 amino acids. Germline CDR1 reads MDHEN; CDR2 reads SYDVKM. The CDR3 DNA sequence: TGTGCCAGCAAGGGAAGAAGTAGCAATCAGCCCCAGCATTTT. This sequence encodes CASKGRSSNQPQHF. Full variable domain (rest looked up from reference TRBV28 and TRBJ1-5): DVKVTQSSRYLVKRTGEKVFLECVQDMDHENMFWYRQDPGLGLRLIYFSYDVKMKEKGDIPEGYSVSREKKERFSLILESASTNQTSMYLCASKGRSSNQPQHFGDGTRLSIL.

V usage is TRBV2 and J usage is TRBJ2-1, with 8 positions matching TRBD2. V gave up 5 bases and J gave up 0 bases; unmatched junction bases: 6. CDR1 and CDR2 (germline): SNHLY, FYNNEI. The CDR3 contains 16 residues. The CDR3 coding sequence is TGTGCCAGCAGTCTGCGGGGGGTTAGCTCCTACAATGAGCAGTTCTTC. Its protein is CASSLRGVSSYNEQFF.